The present entry profiles one T cell receptor beta chain with its context. This table comes from immunoSEQ multiplex PCR, and its TCRdb copy is limited to in-frame clones, with some not included. The repertoire includes nearly 85,000 clones, 83% of them detected once, and approximately 15% sits in the top ten. The sample belongs to a study of blood T cell repertoires in COVID-19. About the study: Acute-phase and convalescent COVID-19 samples originated in the United States, Italy and Spain. Nucleic acid was either cDNA or gDNA, and it came from T cells, B-cell-depleted T cells, or PBMCs.

Germline assignment: CDR1 SGHRS and CDR2 YFSETQ. CDR3 length: 19 residues. The V gene end was trimmed by 0 bases and the J gene end by 0 bases; junction bases not matched to a gene: 9. The sequenced material came from peripheral blood. This rearrangement joins TRBV5-1 to TRBJ2-6; 7 bases match TRBD2. The receptor's source is an older woman with acute or convalescent COVID-19. The CDR3 nucleotides are TGCGCCAGCAGCTTGGTTGAGATTTGGGGGGGCTCTGGGGCCAACGTCCTGACTTTC. Amino acid sequence: CASSLVEIWGGSGANVLTF.